This TCR beta chain was sequenced in a study of blood T cell repertoires in COVID-19. At the level of the study: Sites in the United States, Italy and Spain provided acute and convalescent COVID-19 samples.

CDR1 and CDR2 (germline): LNHDA, SQIVND (reference sequence). V lost 6 bases and J lost 3, with 12 bases in between. The length of the CDR3 is 14 residues. Ages ranged from about 18 to 89 years, with residence in approximately 25 US areas. Categorization into cohorts depended on clinical history that participants reported. All recovered Cohort 3 donors got two negative PCRs, got clearance, or saw symptom resolution. Only in-frame clones appear in the TCRdb table, and some are missing; sequencing was by immunoSEQ multiplex PCR. The profile shows about 170,000 clones, less than 85% of them singletons. Sequenced material: PBMCs or T cells enriched from blood (not recorded which). The clonotype was recovered from a man between 45 and 60 years old who had recovered from COVID-19. The chain uses TRBV19 and TRBJ1-5, with D hard to call. CDR3 sequence reads: CASRTVGINQPQHF. The CDR3 region has the DNA TGTGCCAGTAGGACCGTCGGGATCAATCAGCCCCAGCATTTT.